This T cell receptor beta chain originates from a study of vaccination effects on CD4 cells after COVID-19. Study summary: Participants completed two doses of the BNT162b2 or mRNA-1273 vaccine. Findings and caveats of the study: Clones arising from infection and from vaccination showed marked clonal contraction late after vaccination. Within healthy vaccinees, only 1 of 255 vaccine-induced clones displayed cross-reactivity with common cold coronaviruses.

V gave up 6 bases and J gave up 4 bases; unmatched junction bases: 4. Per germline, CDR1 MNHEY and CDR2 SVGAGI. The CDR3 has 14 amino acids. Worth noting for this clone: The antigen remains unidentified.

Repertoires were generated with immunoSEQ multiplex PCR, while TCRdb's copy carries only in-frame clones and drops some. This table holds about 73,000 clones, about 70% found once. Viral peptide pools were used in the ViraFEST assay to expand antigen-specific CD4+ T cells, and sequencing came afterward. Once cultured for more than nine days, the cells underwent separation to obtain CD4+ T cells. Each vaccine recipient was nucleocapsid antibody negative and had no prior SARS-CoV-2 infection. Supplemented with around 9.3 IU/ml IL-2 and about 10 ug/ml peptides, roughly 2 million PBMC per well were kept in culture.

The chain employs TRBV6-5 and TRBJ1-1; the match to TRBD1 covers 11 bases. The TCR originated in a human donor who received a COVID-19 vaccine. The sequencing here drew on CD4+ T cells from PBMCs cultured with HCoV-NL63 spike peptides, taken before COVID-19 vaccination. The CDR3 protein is CASSRDRGGTEAFF. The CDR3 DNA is TGTGCCAGCAGCAGGGACAGGGGGGGCACTGAAGCTTTCTTT.